The 25 T cell receptor beta chains listed next were all sequenced from one sample in a study of T cell changes during pregnancy in multiple sclerosis. Repertoires were generated with immunoSEQ multiplex PCR, while TCRdb's copy carries only in-frame clones and drops some. Of tens of thousands of clones listed, about 92% are singletons. The sample consisted of peripheral blood, taken in the third trimester of pregnancy. The source of these receptors is a female donor in good health, enrolled as a control in a pregnancy study.

This clone has only one observation. The chain uses TRBV30 and TRBJ1-4, with 8 positions matching TRBD1. CDR3 length equals 15 residues. After removal of 2 bases from V and 4 bases from J, the junction contained 6 bases not matched to a gene. Germline lookup yields CDR1 GTSNPN and CDR2 SVGIG (reference sequence). Written as DNA, the CDR3 is TGTGCCTGGAGTACCGGACAGGGCAATAATGAAAAACTGTTTTTT. Translation: CAWSTGQGNNEKLFF.

The chain has TRBV15 and TRBJ2-7; 13 nucleotides agree with TRBD2. V was clipped by 4 bases and J by 6 bases; unmatched bases: 6. The CDR3 is made up of 15 amino acids. The V gene's germline CDR1 is LNHNV and CDR2 YYDKDF (reference sequence). In nucleotides, the CDR3 is TGTGCCACCAGCACCCGGACTAGCGGGAGTTCCGAGCAGTACTTC. Its protein is CATSTRTSGSSEQYF.

The chain links TRBV4-3 to TRBJ2-1; 11 nucleotides line up with TRBD2. CDR1 is LGHNA, CDR2 YSLEER, per germline. This CDR3 is built from 15 residues. V lost 1 base and J lost 6; bases outside the gene matches: 2. CDR3 residues: CASSQGSGGVNEQFF. The DNA for the CDR3 is TGCGCCAGCAGCCAAGGTAGCGGGGGGGTCAATGAGCAGTTCTTC.

This clone came up once. The chain employs TRBV18 and TRBJ2-2; no clear D. Germline values: CDR1 KGHSH, CDR2 LQKENI. The CDR3 runs to 13 residues. The germline V and J ends were trimmed by 4 bases and 2 bases, with 5 bases remaining between them. CDR3 nucleotide sequence: TGTGCCAGCTCACAACTTAACACCGGGGAGCTGTTTTTT. Amino acid sequence: CASSQLNTGELFF.

The chain uses TRBV27 and TRBJ1-2, with D maybe TRBD1 (5 bases). This CDR3 region has 14 residues. V lost 4 bases and J 4 bases, leaving 13 bases between the germline ends. Germline assignment: CDR1 MNHEY and CDR2 SMNVEV (reference sequence). This chain's CDR3 is CASSSDTGRYGYTF. CDR3 nucleotides: TGTGCCAGCAGTTCGGACACTGGGCGCTATGGCTACACCTTC.

This clone was observed a single time. This chain links TRBV29-1 with TRBJ2-1; a weak D match, TRBD2 (6 bases). Germline lookup yields CDR1 SQVTM and CDR2 ANQGSEA. The CDR3 runs to 14 residues. In DNA, the CDR3 is TGCAGTGTCGAGCTTTCGGGGGTCTACAATGAGCAGTTCTTC. Translation gives CSVELSGVYNEQFF.

The chain couples TRBV6-4 to TRBJ1-2, with D maybe TRBD1 (6 bases). The germline CDR1 and CDR2 sequences are MRHNA and SNTAGT. The CDR3 runs 12 residues. With 4 bases removed from V and 8 bases from J, the gap between germline ends came to 11 bases. In DNA form, the CDR3 reads TGTGCCAGCAGTGTAGGACAGAGCGGCTACACCTTC. This encodes CASSVGQSGYTF.

V usage is TRBV7-2 and J usage is TRBJ2-5; perhaps TRBD2 as D (6 bases). Germline assignment: CDR1 SGHTA and CDR2 FQGNSA. The V end lost 1 base, the J end lost 5 bases, and 14 bases lay between the germline ends. This CDR3 region has 15 residues. The CDR3 DNA reads as TGTGCCAGCAGCTTAGGATCGGGAGAGGCGGAGACCCAGTACTTC. It codes for CASSLGSGEAETQYF.

This chain uses TRBV7-6 with TRBJ2-3; 15 nucleotides agree with TRBD2. The CDR3 covers 16 residues. V lost 5 bases, J lost 5 bases, and 5 bases stayed unmatched. The germline gives CDR1 SGHVS, CDR2 FNYEAQ. The CDR3 region has the DNA TGTGCCAGCAGCCCGGGACTAGCGGGGGGAGGAGATACGCAGTATTTT. Its protein product is CASSPGLAGGGDTQYF.

Here the CDR3 reads CASSEQQGNTEAFF. The CDR3 DNA sequence: TGTGCCAGCAGCGAACAACAGGGGAACACTGAAGCTTTCTTT. The V gene is TRBV9, the J gene TRBJ1-1; a weak D match, TRBD1 (6 bases). Germline V gene data show CDR1 as SGDLS and CDR2 as YYNGEE. V lost 3 bases, J lost 1 base, and 10 bases lay in between. The CDR3 length is 14 residues.

This sequence joins TRBV30 and TRBJ2-1; 8 positions match TRBD2. Losses at the gene ends were 0 bases for V and 8 bases for J; bases not matched to a gene: 9. This CDR3 region has 15 residues. Germline V gene lookup returns CDR1 GTSNPN and CDR2 SVGIG (reference sequence). In DNA, the CDR3 is TGTGCCTGGAGTGTACGGGGGGGGGCCCTCCATGAGCAGTTCTTC. Protein: CAWSVRGGALHEQFF.

This clone appeared a few times. V gene TRBV9 combines with J gene TRBJ1-1; no clear D. CDR3 size: 16 residues. V was clipped by 0 bases and J by 3 bases, with 15 bases between them. Per germline, CDR1 SGDLS and CDR2 YYNGEE. For the CDR3, the DNA is TGTGCCAGCAGCGTAGCTATATCCTTGGAGGACACTGAAGCTTTCTTT. This codes for CASSVAISLEDTEAFF.

The CDR3 loop is CAWSFAGLNQPQHF. The DNA of the CDR3 is TGTGCCTGGAGCTTTGCAGGACTCAATCAGCCCCAGCATTTT. V is TRBV30 and J is TRBJ1-5; D is unresolved. This CDR3 comprises 14 residues. Germline V gives CDR1 GTSNPN, CDR2 SVGIG (reference sequence). Trimming cost V 3 bases and J 3 bases, with 12 bases left between them.

The CDR3 coding sequence is TGTGCCAGCAGCGTAGCTACAAGGACAGGGTCTGTCCCCCACAAGAACACTGAAGCTTTCTTT. Its protein product is CASSVATRTGSVPHKNTEAFF. This sequence joins TRBV9 and TRBJ1-1; 8 positions agree with TRBD1. The CDR3 spans 21 residues. Germline CDR1 and CDR2: SGDLS and YYNGEE. V was clipped by 0 bases and J by 1 base; unmatched bases: 20.

The V and J genes are TRBV30 and TRBJ2-1; 8 bases align to TRBD2. This CDR3 has 15 amino acids. V shed 4 bases, J shed 10 bases, and the junction held 15 bases outside the gene matches. Germline lookup yields CDR1 GTSNPN and CDR2 SVGIG (reference sequence). The CDR3 reads CAWIGMSGSAGEQFF. The CDR3 DNA reads TGTGCCTGGATTGGCATGAGCGGGAGTGCAGGAGAGCAGTTCTTC.

The chain couples TRBV7-2 to TRBJ1-5, with 9 bases matching TRBD1. V shed 4 bases, J shed 6 bases, and the junction held 7 bases outside the gene matches. CDR1 is SGHTA and CDR2 is FQGNSA in the germline V gene. The CDR3 runs 15 residues. The chain's CDR3 is CASSSGQGRGQPQHF. CDR3 DNA: TGTGCCAGCAGCTCGGGACAGGGAAGAGGTCAGCCCCAGCATTTT. Supplemented by reference TRBV7-2 and TRBJ1-5, the full variable domain reads GAGVSQSPSNKVTEKGKDVELRCDPISGHTALYWYRQSLGQGLEFLIYFQGNSAPDKSGLPSDRFSAERTGGSVSTLTIQRTQQEDSAVYLCASSSGQGRGQPQHFGDGTRLSIL.

This chain connects TRBV7-7 to TRBJ2-7, with D possibly being TRBD2 (6 bases). CDR3 length: 13 residues. V lost 0 bases and J 3 bases, leaving 6 bases between the germline ends. Germline V gene sequence: CDR1 SSHAT, CDR2 FNYEAQ (reference sequence). The DNA of the CDR3 is TGTGCCAGCAGCTTAGCGGGGGGCTACGAGCAGTACTTC. It specifies CASSLAGGYEQYF.

This chain links TRBV6-5 with TRBJ2-5; D perhaps matches TRBD1 (5 bases). Trimming cost V 5 bases and J 2 bases, with 9 bases left between them. The CDR3 sequence is 13 residues long. Per the germline V gene, CDR1 is MNHEY and CDR2 is SVGAGI. CDR3 amino acids: CASSQGGQETQYF. CDR3 DNA sequence: TGTGCCAGCAGTCAGGGTGGTCAAGAGACCCAGTACTTC.

This clone has a single count. The rearrangement uses TRBV7-9 and TRBJ2-7; 7 positions agree with TRBD2. With V trimmed by 9 bases and J by 4 bases, 9 bases remained unmatched. The CDR3 has 13 residues. From germline, CDR1 is SEHNR and CDR2 FQNEAQ (reference sequence). CDR3 sequence: CARWGGFGYEQYF. The CDR3 coding sequence is TGTGCCAGGTGGGGGGGGTTCGGATACGAGCAGTACTTC.

The chain employs TRBV6-4 and TRBJ1-2; D might be TRBD1 (5 bases). In germline, CDR1 is MRHNA, CDR2 SNTAGT. The CDR3 is 15 residues long. V shed 2 bases and J shed 2 bases, with 12 bases lying between them. For the CDR3, the DNA is TGTGCCAGCAGTGACCCGGGGAGGGGAAACTATGGCTACACCTTC. It is translated as CASSDPGRGNYGYTF.

V usage is TRBV7-8 and J usage is TRBJ2-5; TRBD2 agrees at 9 bases. The CDR3 is 15 residues long. J was trimmed by 5 bases and V by 8 bases; bases with no gene match: 12. CDR1 and CDR2 from the germline V gene are SGHVS and FQNEAQ. The CDR3, as DNA: TGTGCCAGCGCTGGGGCTAGCGGGGAGTGGGAGACCCAGTACTTC. The encoded protein is CASAGASGEWETQYF.

The chain carries TRBV9 and TRBJ2-3, with D maybe TRBD2 (6 bases). V gave up 0 bases and J gave up 2 bases, with 13 bases separating them. Germline V lookup: CDR1 SGDLS, CDR2 YYNGEE. The CDR3 runs 16 residues. CDR3 in amino acids: CASSVGDFTYTDTQYF. The CDR3 nucleotides read TGTGCCAGCAGCGTAGGGGACTTTACCTACACAGATACGCAGTATTTT.

This sequence joins TRBV29-1 and TRBJ2-7; TRBD1 agrees at 12 bases. There are 14 residues in the CDR3. J was trimmed by 4 bases and V by 4 bases; bases with no gene match: 5. Germline values: CDR1 SQVTM, CDR2 ANQGSEA. CDR3 sequence reads: CSVAGQGARYEQYF. DNA of the CDR3: TGCAGCGTTGCGGGACAGGGGGCTAGGTACGAGCAGTACTTC.

The sample holds a few counts of this clone. The V gene is TRBV7-8, the J gene TRBJ2-5, with TRBD2 matching 8 bases. CDR3 length equals 17 residues. Germline V gives CDR1 SGHVS, CDR2 FQNEAQ. V was clipped by 1 base and J by 1 base; unmatched bases: 8. In DNA, the CDR3 is TGTGCCAGCAGCTTAGAATGGGCTAGCGGGCGCCAAGAGACCCAGTACTTC. Its translation is CASSLEWASGRQETQYF. Filled out from reference TRBV7-8 and TRBJ2-5, the complete variable domain reads GAGVSQSPRYKVAKRGQDVALRCDPISGHVSLFWYQQALGQGPEFLTYFQNEAQLDKSGLPSDRFFAERPEGSVSTLKIQRTQQEDSAVYLCASSLEWASGRQETQYFGPGTRLLVL.

The rearrangement uses TRBV19 and TRBJ2-5; 9 nucleotides match TRBD1. V shed 6 bases, J shed 3 bases, and the junction held 8 bases outside the gene matches. This CDR3 is built from 15 residues. In germline, CDR1 is LNHDA, CDR2 SQIVND (reference sequence). The CDR3 loop is CASSRTGVFKETQYF. CDR3 DNA: TGTGCCAGTAGCCGGACAGGGGTTTTTAAAGAGACCCAGTACTTC.